The entry below gives a single T cell receptor beta chain sequence along with its context. At one end, the junction sequence differs from germline, possibly due to a read error. The data stem from a study of early T cells in non-severe SARS-CoV-2 infection. Attached unique molecular identifiers marked individual cDNA molecules. Via MiXCR, TCRdb re-called the 5' RACE reads, giving one row per CDR3 protein. The sample contains just under 65,000 distinct CDR3 sequences, about 10% of which appear only once. There are 11 residues in the CDR3. CDR1 is SGHRS and CDR2 is YFSETQ in the germline V gene. The receptor was derived from an adult who was a healthcare worker with PCR-confirmed SARS-CoV-2 infection or an uninfected control (not recorded which). The chain combines TRBV5-1 with TRBJ1-2; unclear D gene. This material consisted of whole blood, taken at baseline. The CDR3 loop reads CVSSLGYGYTF. CDR3 coding DNA: TGCGTCAGCAGCTTGGGCTATGGCTACACCTTC.